The clone carrying this T cell receptor (beta chain) has only a few counts. What it binds is unknown. V lost 4 bases, J lost 8 bases, and 9 bases lay in between. Germline V gene sequence: CDR1 SNHLY, CDR2 FYNNEI. This CDR3 contains 12 residues. This specimen comes from a study of identical twins. Whole-study results and caveats: Out-of-frame beta sequences exhibited a weaker degree of excess twin sharing.

Unique molecular identifiers were present on the cDNA, and a universal primer site came from template switching. In TCRdb, the 5' RACE reads were re-called with MiXCR into one record per CDR3 protein. The sample includes hundreds of thousands of distinct CDR3 sequences, around 20% of them seen just once. The sample was also linked to a second study, of T cells expressing NK-cell markers.

The chain is built from TRBV2 and TRBJ2-1, with D uncertain. The sample consisted of PBMCs. This receptor was identified in a woman aged 18-29 years in good health. CDR3 coding DNA: TGTGCCAGCAGTGGGGCAGACCATGAGCAGTTCTTC. Translated: CASSGADHEQFF.